Following are 26 T cell receptor beta chains from one sample sequenced in a study of cytomegalovirus exposure and HLA in healthy donors. PCR amplification relied on 60 Vbeta primers (plus 13 Jbeta primers). The assay was immunoSEQ multiplex PCR, and TCRdb's table has in-frame clones only and misses some. Of some 57,000 clones in the sample, approximately 70% were seen once. Source material: PBMCs. These receptors were obtained from a woman aged 55-69 years in good health and CMV-seropositive.

This rearrangement joins TRBV5-1 to TRBJ1-1; D is possibly TRBD1 (5 bases). V was shortened by 3 bases and J by 3 bases, with 9 bases between the two germline ends. This CDR3 comprises 13 residues. The V gene's germline CDR1 is SGHRS and CDR2 YFSETQ. The CDR3: CASSSTGYTEAFF. The CDR3 nucleotides are TGCGCCAGCAGCTCAACAGGATACACTGAAGCTTTCTTT.

This clone showed up just once. This chain joins TRBV7-2 and TRBJ1-4; D might be TRBD1 (6 bases). The CDR3 totals 18 residues. V was clipped by 3 bases and J by 1 base, with 18 bases between them. CDR1 and CDR2 (germline): SGHTA, FQGNSA. CDR3 sequence (DNA): TGTGCCAGCAGCTTTAGGCCAGGGGTAGGGGTAACTAATGAAAAACTGTTTTTT. Encoded protein: CASSFRPGVGVTNEKLFF.

The sample holds a few counts of this clone. The chain carries TRBV6-1 and TRBJ1-1; possibly TRBD1 for D (5 bases). The CDR3 has 14 amino acids. The germline V and J ends were trimmed by 7 bases and 5 bases, with 17 bases remaining between them. Germline V lookup: CDR1 MNHNS, CDR2 SASEGT. CDR3 DNA: TGTGCCAGCAAACTCTTGGGGGGAGGGACTGAAGCTTTCTTT. Protein product: CASKLLGGGTEAFF.

In this sample, this clone turned up once. V gene TRBV5-1 combines with J gene TRBJ2-1, with unresolved D. Germline CDR1 SGHRS, CDR2 YFSETQ. This CDR3 has 19 amino acids. V was clipped by 4 bases and J by 0 bases, with 23 bases between them. The CDR3 nucleotides are TGCGCCAGCAGCCCCCGGCGGTCCCCAACTCCCGCCTCCTACAATGAGCAGTTCTTC. Protein product: CASSPRRSPTPASYNEQFF.

The J gene is TRBJ1-2, the V gene TRBV5-1; 9 nucleotides match TRBD1. Germline V gives CDR1 SGHRS, CDR2 YFSETQ. This CDR3 has 15 residues. Trimming removed 2 bases from V and 6 bases from J; junction bases left unmatched: 8. The CDR3 sequence is CASSLQGAWSNGYTF. Here the CDR3 DNA reads TGCGCCAGCAGCTTACAGGGGGCCTGGTCGAATGGCTACACCTTC.

The chain uses TRBV9 and TRBJ1-5; 8 bases are a match to TRBD1. Germline assignment: CDR1 SGDLS and CDR2 YYNGEE. Losses at the gene ends were 4 bases for V and 6 bases for J; bases not matched to a gene: 12. The CDR3 is 16 amino acids. CDR3 coding DNA: TGTGCCAGCAGCCCAGGGGGCGATCAAAGGGTTCAGCCCCAGCATTTT. Translated: CASSPGGDQRVQPQHF. Combining the CDR3 with reference TRBV9 and TRBJ1-5 gives the whole variable domain DSGVTQTPKHLITATGQRVTLRCSPRSGDLSVYWYQQSLDQGLQFLIQYYNGEERAKGNILERFSAQQFPDLHSELNLSSLELGDSALYFCASSPGGDQRVQPQHFGDGTRLSIL.

The V and J genes are TRBV7-2 and TRBJ1-2, with a weak D call TRBD1 (6 bases). CDR3 length: 14 residues. The germline V gene has CDR1 SGHTA and CDR2 FQGNSA. V lost 1 base and J 2 bases, leaving 8 bases between the germline ends. The CDR3 DNA reads as TGTGCCAGCAGCTTAGAAGGGGGAAACTATGGCTACACCTTC. Translated, it gives CASSLEGGNYGYTF. The full variable domain, rest sourced from reference TRBV7-2 and TRBJ1-2, is GAGVSQSPSNKVTEKGKDVELRCDPISGHTALYWYRQSLGQGLEFLIYFQGNSAPDKSGLPSDRFSAERTGGSVSTLTIQRTQQEDSAVYLCASSLEGGNYGYTFGSGTRLTVV.

The chain has TRBV14 and TRBJ2-5; 15 positions agree with TRBD2. Germline CDR1 reads SGHDN; CDR2 reads FVKESK. Trimming removed 4 bases from V and 7 bases from J; junction bases left unmatched: 4. This CDR3 is 15 amino acids long. The CDR3: CASSRTSGGAGTQYF. In DNA form, the CDR3 reads TGTGCCAGCAGCCGGACTAGCGGGGGGGCCGGGACCCAGTACTTC.

The chain uses TRBV30 and TRBJ2-5; TRBD2 aligns across 9 bases. The DNA end favors TRBJ2-7, so the J call may be wrong. This CDR3 is built from 14 residues. Germline CDR1 and CDR2: GTSNPN and SVGIG (reference sequence). The CDR3 is CAWAPAGGTYEQYF. The CDR3 nucleotides read TGTGCCTGGGCCCCAGCGGGGGGAACCTACGAGCAGTACTTC.

The gene calls are TRBV6-5 and TRBJ2-5; D uncertain. Germline V gene sequence: CDR1 MNHEY, CDR2 SVGAGI. Trimming shortened V by 2 bases and J by 3 bases, and 4 bases separated the two germline ends. CDR3 length: 12 residues. The CDR3 bases are TGTGCCAGCAGTTACCCTGAAGAGACCCAGTACTTC. It translates to CASSYPEETQYF.

The chain couples TRBV15 to TRBJ2-7; D not resolved. The ends were cut back, 9 bases at V and 3 bases at J, with 15 bases in the middle. Germline loops: CDR1 LNHNV, CDR2 YYDKDF (reference sequence). The CDR3 extends over 13 amino acids. The CDR3 loop reads CATRRGGNYEQYF. CDR3 DNA: TGTGCCACGAGGCGTGGCGGCAACTACGAGCAGTACTTC.

The rearrangement uses TRBV28 and TRBJ1-3; the match to TRBD1 covers 7 bases. The CDR3 length is 15 residues. Germline assignment: CDR1 MDHEN and CDR2 SYDVKM. V lost 5 bases and J lost 0; bases outside the gene matches: 4. The CDR3 region is CASSQGVGSGNTIYF. The CDR3 DNA sequence: TGTGCCAGCAGTCAGGGGGTGGGCTCTGGAAACACCATATATTTT.

This chain links TRBV7-2 with TRBJ2-5; 11 bases match TRBD2. The germline V gene has CDR1 SGHTA and CDR2 FQGNSA. V was pared by 1 base and J by 2 bases, with 3 bases of the junction left unmatched. This CDR3 is built from 16 residues. For the CDR3, the DNA is TGTGCCAGCAGCTTAGTGGCTAGCGGGGGGCAAGAGACCCAGTACTTC. It specifies CASSLVASGGQETQYF.

This chain joins TRBV6-5 and TRBJ1-6; 11 bases align to TRBD1. The CDR3 covers 16 residues. Germline values: CDR1 MNHEY, CDR2 SVGAGI. V trimming: 0 bases; J trimming: 10 bases; junction bases outside the gene matches: 5. The chain's CDR3 is CASSYSMGQGGSPLHF. CDR3 sequence (DNA): TGTGCCAGCAGTTACTCGATGGGACAGGGGGGATCACCCCTCCACTTT.

The V call is TRBV15, the J call TRBJ2-1; possibly TRBD1 for D (5 bases). Between the trimmed V and J ends, which lost 8 bases and 3 bases, there was a span of 8 bases. The CDR3 consists of 12 residues. From germline, CDR1 is LNHNV and CDR2 YYDKDF (reference sequence). The DNA of the CDR3 is TGTGCCACCCGCCAGGGCTACAATGAGCAGTTCTTC. It encodes CATRQGYNEQFF.

A single count supports this clone. The chain employs TRBV4-1 and TRBJ2-5; no reliable D call. Deletions cut 0 bases from V and 5 bases from J, with 10 bases between. The CDR3 has 14 amino acids. CDR1 MGHRA and CDR2 YSYEKL come from the germline V gene. The CDR3 DNA is TGCGCCAGCAGCCAAGAGGGCCATGGGGAGACCCAGTACTTC. It encodes CASSQEGHGETQYF.

The rearrangement joins TRBV29-1 to TRBJ1-1; 10 positions match TRBD1. J gave up 4 bases and V 8 bases, and 10 bases lay outside the gene matches. Germline V gives CDR1 SQVTM, CDR2 ANQGSEA. The CDR3 is 14 amino acids. The CDR3 sequence is CSTKTGTGATEAFF. The CDR3 DNA is TGCAGCACTAAGACCGGGACAGGGGCCACTGAAGCTTTCTTT.

The J gene is TRBJ1-1, the V gene TRBV12-5; TRBD1 is a possible D gene (6 bases). Germline CDR1 reads LGHNT; CDR2 reads FRNRAP. The CDR3 extends over 12 amino acids. V lost 6 bases to trimming and J lost 6 bases, with 11 bases between them. The CDR3 DNA reads as TGTGCTAGTGGGGAACAGGGTTCTGAAGCTTTCTTT. It encodes CASGEQGSEAFF.

The V and J genes are TRBV5-6 and TRBJ1-2; TRBD1 aligns across 9 bases. Germline V gene data show CDR1 as SGHDT and CDR2 as YYEEEE. The CDR3 spans 14 residues. V trimming: 4 bases; J trimming: 3 bases; junction bases outside the gene matches: 4. Written as DNA, the CDR3 is TGTGCCAGCAGCCGTACAGGGGGCGACTATGGCTACACCTTC. This translates into CASSRTGGDYGYTF.

In this sample, this clone turned up once. This chain joins TRBV18 and TRBJ2-7, with 11 bases aligning to TRBD1. The CDR3 covers 20 residues. The J segment lost 9 bases and the V segment lost 1 base, leaving 23 bases of the junction unmatched. Germline CDR1 is KGHSH and CDR2 is LQKENI. The CDR3 spells CASSPLGQGEGGFPLRAQYF. CDR3 coding DNA: TGTGCCAGCTCACCACTGGGACAGGGGGAAGGGGGGTTCCCACTACGAGCGCAGTACTTC.

The rearrangement joins TRBV6-1 to TRBJ1-3; TRBD1 might be the D (5 bases). Per germline, CDR1 MNHNS and CDR2 SASEGT. Trimming took off 7 bases at V and 1 base at J, with 11 bases between the two ends. This CDR3 contains 14 residues. This CDR3 is CASNQGISGNTIYF. In nucleotides, the CDR3 is TGTGCCAGCAATCAGGGAATATCTGGAAACACCATATATTTT.

The sample holds a few counts of this clone. CDR3: CSVLTGGSPLHF. Here the CDR3 DNA reads TGCAGCGTCTTGACAGGGGGTTCACCCCTCCACTTT. The chain employs TRBV29-1 and TRBJ1-6; 9 positions match TRBD1. The V and J ends lost 6 bases and 9 bases, in that order; junction bases with no gene match: 3. Germline CDR1 SQVTM, CDR2 ANQGSEA. The CDR3 spans 12 residues.

This clone has only a few counts. The CDR3 coding sequence is TGTGCCAGCAGTTTGTCGACGCCCGGGACTAGCGGCGAGCAGTACTTC. Translating it yields CASSLSTPGTSGEQYF. This rearrangement joins TRBV27 to TRBJ2-7; 11 positions agree with TRBD2. The CDR3 extends over 16 amino acids. V shed 3 bases and J 6 bases; nucleotides not matched to a gene: 10. CDR1 is MNHEY, CDR2 SMNVEV, per germline (reference sequence).

V usage is TRBV10-1 and J usage is TRBJ2-7; a weak D match, TRBD2 (6 bases). Germline loops: CDR1 WNHNN, CDR2 SYGVQD (reference sequence). This CDR3 contains 12 residues. V was clipped by 6 bases and J by 3 bases, with 9 bases between them. The CDR3 DNA is TGCGCCAGCAGCGGGACTGGCTACGAGCAGTACTTC. Encoded protein: CASSGTGYEQYF.

This sequence joins TRBV28 and TRBJ2-7, with 9 bases aligning to TRBD1. J gave up 1 base and V 5 bases, and 27 bases lay outside the gene matches. The CDR3 covers 22 residues. Germline values: CDR1 MDHEN, CDR2 SYDVKM. In nucleotides, the CDR3 is TGTGCCAGCAGTCCATATGAAATTTTCTTCCAGACTGGGACAGGGAAATCCTACGAGCAGTACTTC. Translating it yields CASSPYEIFFQTGTGKSYEQYF.

The V and J genes are TRBV12-5 and TRBJ1-1; no clear D gene. CDR1 and CDR2 from the germline V gene are LGHNT and FRNRAP. The CDR3 loop spans 13 amino acids. The V and J ends lost 1 base and 5 bases respectively, with 8 bases between them. The DNA for the CDR3 is TGTGCTAGTGGTTTGGAACCGGGTACTGAAGCTTTCTTT. Translated, it gives CASGLEPGTEAFF.